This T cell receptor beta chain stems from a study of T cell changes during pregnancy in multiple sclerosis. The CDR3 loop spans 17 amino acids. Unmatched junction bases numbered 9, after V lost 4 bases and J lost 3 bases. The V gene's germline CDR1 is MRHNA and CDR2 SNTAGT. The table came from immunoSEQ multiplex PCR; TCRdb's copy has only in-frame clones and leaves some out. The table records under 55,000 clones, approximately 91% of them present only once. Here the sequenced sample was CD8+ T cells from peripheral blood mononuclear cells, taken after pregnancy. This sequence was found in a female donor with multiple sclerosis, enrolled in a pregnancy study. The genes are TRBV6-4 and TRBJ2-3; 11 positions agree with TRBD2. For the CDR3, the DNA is TGTGCCAGCAGTGCCTCGGTCGCTAGCGGGGGGACAGATACGCAGTATTTT. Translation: CASSASVASGGTDTQYF.